Below are 10 T cell receptor beta chains sequenced from a single sample in a study of CD4 and CD8 cells across lung adenocarcinoma regions. Each CDR3 protein is one row after TCRdb ran MiXCR on the PCR reads. The table lists 9,500 to 15,000 distinct CDR3 sequences, less than 60% of them singletons. The sequencing input was CD8+ T cells from the margin of a lung tumor. Receptor source: a female donor with lung adenocarcinoma. The CD4 and CD8 labels of this study may be unreliable.

This clonotype came up many times. V usage is TRBV6-1 and J usage is TRBJ1-1, with D unresolved. Germline V gene lookup returns CDR1 MNHNS and CDR2 SASEGT. This CDR3 comprises 11 residues. The V and J ends lost 3 bases and 9 bases respectively, with 8 bases between them. The CDR3 DNA reads TGTGCCAGCAGTGAGGTCCTACAAGCTTTCTTT. Translating it yields CASSEVLQAFF.

The chain is built from TRBV12-3 or TRBV12-4 and TRBJ1-5; no reliable D call. The CDR3 is made up of 14 amino acids. V was shortened by 5 bases and J by 2 bases, with 10 bases between the two germline ends. The CDR3 sequence is CASSPREGNQPQHF. The CDR3 nucleotides read TGTGCCAGCAGTCCTCGGGAAGGCAATCAGCCCCAGCATTTT.

This chain connects TRBV7-2 to TRBJ2-3; D perhaps matches TRBD1 (6 bases). The J call is in doubt because the DNA end fits TRBJ2-7 better. Germline lookup yields CDR1 SGHTA and CDR2 FQGNSA. The CDR3 covers 16 residues. The CDR3 DNA is TGTGCCAGCCGCTCCTCACGGGTGGGGGCCAAAAATACGCAGTACTTC. Amino acids: CASRSSRVGAKNTQYF.

This clonotype is categorized as medium-sized. V gene TRBV6-5 combines with J gene TRBJ2-1; TRBD1 agrees at 7 bases. From germline, CDR1 is MNHEY and CDR2 SVGAGI. J gave up 2 bases and V 5 bases, and 6 bases lay outside the gene matches. The CDR3 consists of 15 residues. CDR3 in DNA: TGTGCCAGCAGTACCTTGACAGGGCCCTACAATGAGCAGTTCTTC. Amino acid sequence: CASSTLTGPYNEQFF.

This clonotype was recorded at least ten times. V is TRBV10-2 and J is TRBJ2-1; 9 bases are a match to TRBD2. The V gene end was trimmed by 0 bases and the J gene end by 3 bases; junction bases not matched to a gene: 6. Germline V CDR1 and CDR2: WSHSY, SAAADI. The CDR3 covers 17 residues. The CDR3 spells CASSESGGGVVYNEQFF. CDR3 DNA sequence: TGCGCCAGCAGTGAGTCAGGCGGGGGGGTGGTCTACAATGAGCAGTTCTTC.

This clonotype rates as medium-sized. J is TRBJ2-6 and V is TRBV6-1, with D uncertain. V gave up 8 bases and J gave up 0 bases, with 5 bases separating them. The germline CDR1 and CDR2 sequences are MNHNS and SASEGT. The CDR3 consists of 13 residues. The chain's CDR3 is CASGPSGANVLTF. CDR3 nucleotides: TGTGCCAGCGGCCCCTCTGGGGCCAACGTCCTGACTTTC.

This rearrangement joins TRBV27 to TRBJ2-2, with D possibly called TRBD1 or TRBD2 (5 bases each). Deletions cut 7 bases from V and 13 bases from J, with 19 bases between. Germline V gene sequence: CDR1 MNHEY, CDR2 SMNVEV (reference sequence). The CDR3 extends over 13 amino acids. The CDR3 nucleotides read TGTGCCAGCACCAGGATAGGGTCCGGGACGCTGTTTTTT. It specifies CASTRIGSGTLFF.

The chain employs TRBV6-5 and TRBJ2-4, with 8 positions matching TRBD2. Germline values: CDR1 MNHEY, CDR2 SVGAGI. The CDR3 contains 18 residues. V trimming: 5 bases; J trimming: 4 bases; junction bases outside the gene matches: 16. The chain's CDR3 is CASSTRRASGYLKNIQYF. CDR3 in DNA: TGTGCCAGCAGTACCCGAAGGGCTAGCGGGTACCTAAAAAACATTCAGTACTTC.

This chain joins TRBV7-3 and TRBJ2-3, with TRBD1 as a possible D gene (5 bases). Trimming removed 5 bases at V and 3 bases at J, with 18 bases between. The CDR3 extends over 16 amino acids. CDR1 is SGHTA and CDR2 is FQGTGA in the germline V gene. The CDR3 region is CASSQRVRGRTDTQYF. DNA for the CDR3: TGTGCCAGCAGCCAAAGGGTTAGGGGAAGAACAGATACGCAGTATTTT.

This chain links TRBV12-3 or TRBV12-4 with TRBJ2-1; the D is unclear. V was shortened by 4 bases and J by 7 bases, with 8 bases between the two germline ends. This CDR3 is 12 amino acids long. CDR3 residues: CASSYGGNEQFF. DNA of the CDR3: TGTGCCAGCAGTTACGGCGGAAATGAGCAGTTCTTC.